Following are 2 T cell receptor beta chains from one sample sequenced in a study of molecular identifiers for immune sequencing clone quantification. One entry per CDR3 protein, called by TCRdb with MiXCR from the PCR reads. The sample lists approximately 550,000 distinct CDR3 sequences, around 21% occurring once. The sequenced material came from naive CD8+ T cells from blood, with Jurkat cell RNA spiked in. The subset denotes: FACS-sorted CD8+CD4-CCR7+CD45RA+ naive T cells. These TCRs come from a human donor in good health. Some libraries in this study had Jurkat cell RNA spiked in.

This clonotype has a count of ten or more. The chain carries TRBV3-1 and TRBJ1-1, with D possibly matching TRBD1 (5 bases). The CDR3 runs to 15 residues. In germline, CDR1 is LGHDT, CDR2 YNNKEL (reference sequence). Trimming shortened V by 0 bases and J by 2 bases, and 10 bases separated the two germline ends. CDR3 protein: CASSQDPGGNTEAFF. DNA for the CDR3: TGTGCCAGCAGCCAAGACCCCGGGGGAAACACTGAAGCTTTCTTT.

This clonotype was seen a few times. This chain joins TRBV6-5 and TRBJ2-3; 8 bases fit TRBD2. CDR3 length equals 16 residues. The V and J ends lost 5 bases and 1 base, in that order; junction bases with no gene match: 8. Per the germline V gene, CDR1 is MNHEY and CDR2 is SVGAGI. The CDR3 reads CASSLFGGGRTDTQYF. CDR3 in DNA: TGTGCCAGCAGTCTCTTCGGGGGGGGACGCACAGATACGCAGTATTTT.